This section outlines one T cell receptor beta chain sequence together with its context. Its specificity is not known. Germline V lookup: CDR1 LNHDA, CDR2 SQIVND (reference sequence). Unmatched junction bases numbered 4, after V lost 4 bases and J lost 15 bases. The CDR3 contains 13 residues. Clones were sequenced by immunoSEQ multiplex PCR, and TCRdb holds only the in-frame ones, with some missing. The sample carries 55,000 to 85,000 clones, roughly 91% recorded once. These data belong to a study of PD-L1 blockade in urothelial cancer. The overall study: Median T cell yield per blood sample was about 140,000 cells. General observations from the study: Below-median pretreatment blood TCR clonality was associated with improved progression-free and overall survival. Durable benefit accompanied greater 3-week expansion of tumor-associated blood clones.

The rearrangement joins TRBV19 to TRBJ2-1, with TRBD2 identical over 15 bases. This receptor was obtained from a man aged 60 to 75 with urothelial cancer. The specimen was PBMCs, collected around atezolizumab (anti-PD-L1) treatment. The CDR3 DNA sequence: TGTGCCAGTAGTACGGGGACTAGCGGGGGGTGGTTCTTC. As protein: CASSTGTSGGWFF. The whole variable domain, filled in from reference TRBV19 and TRBJ2-1, reads DGGITQSPKYLFRKEGQNVTLSCEQNLNHDAMYWYRQDPGQGLRLIYYSQIVNDFQKGDIAEGYSVSREKKESFPLTVTSAQKNPTAFYLCASSTGTSGGWFFGPGTRLTVL.